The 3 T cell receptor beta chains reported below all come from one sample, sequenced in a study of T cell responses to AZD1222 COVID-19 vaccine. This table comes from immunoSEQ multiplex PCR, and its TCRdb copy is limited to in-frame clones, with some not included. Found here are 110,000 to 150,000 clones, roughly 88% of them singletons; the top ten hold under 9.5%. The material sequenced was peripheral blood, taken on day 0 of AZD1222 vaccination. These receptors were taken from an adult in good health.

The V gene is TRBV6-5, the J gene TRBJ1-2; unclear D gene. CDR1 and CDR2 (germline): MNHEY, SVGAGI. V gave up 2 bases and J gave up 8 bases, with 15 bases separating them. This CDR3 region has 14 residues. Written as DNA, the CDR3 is TGTGCCAGCAGTTACCCTGGGCTGAAGGGCGGCTACACCTTC. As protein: CASSYPGLKGGYTF.

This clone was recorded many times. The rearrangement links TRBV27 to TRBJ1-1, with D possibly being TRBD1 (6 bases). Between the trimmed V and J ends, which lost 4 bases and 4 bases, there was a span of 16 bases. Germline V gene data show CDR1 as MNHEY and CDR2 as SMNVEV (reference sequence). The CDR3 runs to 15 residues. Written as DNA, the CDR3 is TGTGCCAGCAGTTCACGGACAGACGCGAGCACTGAAGCTTTCTTT. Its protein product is CASSSRTDASTEAFF.

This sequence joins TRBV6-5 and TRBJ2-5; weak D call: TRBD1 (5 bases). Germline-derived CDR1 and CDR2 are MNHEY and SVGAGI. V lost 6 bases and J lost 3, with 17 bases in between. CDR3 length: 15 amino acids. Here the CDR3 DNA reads TGTGCCAGCAGGGATCGTCCGGCCAGGGAAGAGACCCAGTACTTC. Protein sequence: CASRDRPAREETQYF.